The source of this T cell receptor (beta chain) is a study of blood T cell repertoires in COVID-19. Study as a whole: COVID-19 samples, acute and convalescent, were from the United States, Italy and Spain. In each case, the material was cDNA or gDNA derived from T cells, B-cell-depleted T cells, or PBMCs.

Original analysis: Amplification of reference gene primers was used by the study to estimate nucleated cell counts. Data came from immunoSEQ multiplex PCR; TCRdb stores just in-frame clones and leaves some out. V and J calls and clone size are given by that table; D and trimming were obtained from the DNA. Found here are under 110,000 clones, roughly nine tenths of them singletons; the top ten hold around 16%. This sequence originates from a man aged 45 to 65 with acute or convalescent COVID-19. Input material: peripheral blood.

CDR3 bases: TGCGCCAGCAGCTTGGAACAGAATGAAAAACTGTTTTTT. It translates to CASSLEQNEKLFF. V is TRBV5-1 and J is TRBJ1-4; D ambiguous. V lost 0 bases and J lost 5, with 5 bases in between. The CDR3 totals 13 residues. The V gene's germline CDR1 is SGHRS and CDR2 YFSETQ.